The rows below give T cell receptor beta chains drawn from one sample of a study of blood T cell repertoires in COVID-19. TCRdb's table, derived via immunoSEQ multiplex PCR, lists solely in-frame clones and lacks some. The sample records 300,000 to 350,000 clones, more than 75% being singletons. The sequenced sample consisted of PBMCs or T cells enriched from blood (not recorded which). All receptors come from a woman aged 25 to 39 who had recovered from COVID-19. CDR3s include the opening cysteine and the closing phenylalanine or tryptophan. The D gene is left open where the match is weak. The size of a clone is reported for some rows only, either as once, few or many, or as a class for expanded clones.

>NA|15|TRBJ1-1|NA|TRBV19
TGTGCCAGTAGTATTAGCAGGGCTGTTGTTACTGAAGCTTTCTTT
CASSISRAVVTEAFF
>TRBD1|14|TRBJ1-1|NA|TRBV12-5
TGTGCTAGTGGAACTGACAGGGGTAGTGGTGAAGCTTTCTTT
CASGTDRGSGEAFF
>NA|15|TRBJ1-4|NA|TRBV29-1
TGCAGCGTTGCCGGATCAGGGGCCTCTAATGAAAAACTGTTTTTT
CSVAGSGASNEKLFF
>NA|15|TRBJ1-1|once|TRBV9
TGTGCCAGCAGCGTCACGGGACTCCGGAACACTGAAGCTTTCTTT
CASSVTGLRNTEAFF
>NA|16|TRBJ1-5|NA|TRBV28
TGTGCCAGCAGTTTCGGGAGCCAGGGTAGCAATCAGCCCCAGCATTTT
CASSFGSQGSNQPQHF
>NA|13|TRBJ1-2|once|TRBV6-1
TGTGCCAGCAGTGAACCCCCTAGCTATGGCTACACCTTC
CASSEPPSYGYTF
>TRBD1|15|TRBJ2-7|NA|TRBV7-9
TGTGCCAGCAGCTTAGTGGGGACAGGATCCTACGAGCAGTACTTC
CASSLVGTGSYEQYF
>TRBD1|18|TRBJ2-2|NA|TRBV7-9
TGTGCCAGCAGCCAAAGCCCCGGGACAGGGAGATACACCGGGGAGCTGTTTTTT
CASSQSPGTGRYTGELFF
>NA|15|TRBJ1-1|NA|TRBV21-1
TGTGCCAGCAGCAAGGAGGACAGGGAGGACACTGAAGCTTTCTTT
CASSKEDREDTEAFF
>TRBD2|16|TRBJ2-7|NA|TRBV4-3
TGCGCCAGCAGCCAATCTGCGGGCGGGGGAGGGTACGCGCAGTACTTC
CASSQSAGGGGYAQYF
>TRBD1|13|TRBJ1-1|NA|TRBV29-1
TGCAGCGTGGGGGACAGAATGAACACTGAAGCTTTCTTT
CSVGDRMNTEAFF
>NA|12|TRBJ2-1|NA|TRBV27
TGTGCCAGCAGCCAGGGTCCCAATGAGCAGTTCTTC
CASSQGPNEQFF
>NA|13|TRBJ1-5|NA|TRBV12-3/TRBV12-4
TGTGCCAGCAGTTTAGCTCAGATCCAGCCCCAGCATTTT
CASSLAQIQPQHF
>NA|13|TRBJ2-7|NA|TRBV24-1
TGTGCCACCAGTGATCCCGGTACCTACGAGCAGTACTTC
CATSDPGTYEQYF
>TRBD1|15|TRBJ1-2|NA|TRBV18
TGTGCCAGCTCACCGGGGACAGGGGGCAACTATGGCTACACCTTC
CASSPGTGGNYGYTF
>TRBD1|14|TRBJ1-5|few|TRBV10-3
TGTGCCACCACAGGACAGGGCGGCGATCAGCCCCAGCATTTT
CATTGQGGDQPQHF
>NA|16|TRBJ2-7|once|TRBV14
TGTGCCAGCAGCCACCGGGCGGGCGTTGGGTTTTACGAGCAGTACTTC
CASSHRAGVGFYEQYF
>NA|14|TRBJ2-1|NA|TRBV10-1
TGCGCCAGCAGTGAGGGATCAGCCGGGAATGAGCAGTTCTTC
CASSEGSAGNEQFF
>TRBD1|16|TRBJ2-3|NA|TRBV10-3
TGTGCCATCAGCTCATGGGACAGGGGGGACACAGATACGCAGTATTTT
CAISSWDRGDTDTQYF
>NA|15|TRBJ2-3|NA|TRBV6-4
TGTGCCAGCAGTGATTTAGCTGGGGGCGCAGATACGCAGTATTTT
CASSDLAGGADTQYF
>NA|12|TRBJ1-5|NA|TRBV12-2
TGTGCAAGTCGCGACAGGGTTCAGCCCCAGCATTTT
CASRDRVQPQHF
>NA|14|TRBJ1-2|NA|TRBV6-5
TGTGCCAGCAGAGATCCAGGGGACCACTATGGCTACACCTTC
CASRDPGDHYGYTF
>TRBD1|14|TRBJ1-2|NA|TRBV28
TGTGCCAGCAGTGAACAGGGGGCGGGGCGTGGCTACACCTTC
CASSEQGAGRGYTF
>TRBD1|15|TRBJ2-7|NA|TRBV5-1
TGCGCCAGCAGCTTAGCCGGGACAGGGATCGGGGAGCAGTACTTC
CASSLAGTGIGEQYF
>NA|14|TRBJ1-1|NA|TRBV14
TGTGCCAGCAGCGCCCGCCCGGGGAACACTGAAGCTTTCTTT
CASSARPGNTEAFF
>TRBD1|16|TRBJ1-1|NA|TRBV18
TGTGCCAGCTCACCACCGGTCGGGACAGGGTTCACTGAAGCTTTCTTT
CASSPPVGTGFTEAFF
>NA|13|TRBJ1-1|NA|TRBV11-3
TGTGCCAGCAGCGATAACGCGGGCTCTGAAGCTTTCTTT
CASSDNAGSEAFF
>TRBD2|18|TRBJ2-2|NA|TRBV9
TGTGCCAGCAGCGCGGGACTAGCGGGGGGGCCGGGCACCGGGGAGCTGTTTTTT
CASSAGLAGGPGTGELFF
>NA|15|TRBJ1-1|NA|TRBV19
TGTGCCAGTAGTATATCGTGGACAAGGAACACTGAAGCTTTCTTT
CASSISWTRNTEAFF
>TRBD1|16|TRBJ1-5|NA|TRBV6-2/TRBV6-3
TGTGCCAGCAGTTGGACTACAGGGGCAGGAATTCAGCCCCAGCATTTT
CASSWTTGAGIQPQHF
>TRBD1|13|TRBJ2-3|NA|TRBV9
TGTGCCAGCAGCCCGACAGGGGCAGATACGCAGTATTTT
CASSPTGADTQYF
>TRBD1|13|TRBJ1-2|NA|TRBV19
TGTGCCAGTAGTAATACAGGGGGCTCTGGCTACACCTTC
CASSNTGGSGYTF
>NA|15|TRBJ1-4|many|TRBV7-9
TGTGCCAGCAGCTTAACCCGGACAACGCAAGAAAAACTGTTTTTT
CASSLTRTTQEKLFF
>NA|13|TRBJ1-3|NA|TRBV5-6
TGTGCCAGCAGCTTGGCAGCTGGAAACACCATATATTTT
CASSLAAGNTIYF
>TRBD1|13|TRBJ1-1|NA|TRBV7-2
TGTGCCAGCAGCTTCGACAGGGACACTGAAGCTTTCTTT
CASSFDRDTEAFF
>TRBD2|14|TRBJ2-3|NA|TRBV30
TGTGCCTGGAGTGTTGGACTAGGAACAGATACGCAGTATTTT
CAWSVGLGTDTQYF